Listed here are 26 T cell receptor beta chains from one sample, sequenced in a study of somatic mutations in cytotoxic T cells in rheumatoid arthritis. Sequenced by immunoSEQ multiplex PCR; TCRdb stores in-frame clones only, minus some. The sample consists of approximately 9,400 clones, 77% of them appearing once. What was sequenced was CD8+ T cells sorted from blood. The receptors stem from a man in his fifties or sixties in good health.

This rearrangement joins TRBV7-9 to TRBJ2-4; D might be TRBD2 (5 bases). The germline V gene encodes CDR1 SEHNR and CDR2 FQNEAQ (reference sequence). The CDR3 totals 12 residues. V lost 8 bases and J lost 9, with 14 bases in between. The chain's CDR3 is CASRGDVGIQYF. For the CDR3, the DNA is TGTGCCAGCCGGGGTGATGTGGGCATTCAGTACTTC.

The chain joins TRBV7-9 to TRBJ1-2; maybe TRBD1 (5 bases). The V and J ends lost 1 base and 4 bases respectively, with 7 bases between them. This CDR3 comprises 13 residues. Germline values: CDR1 SEHNR, CDR2 FQNEAQ (reference sequence). CDR3 DNA: TGTGCCAGCAGCTTAGGGGGGGGCTATGGCTACACCTTC. As protein: CASSLGGGYGYTF. Drawing the rest from reference TRBV7-9 and TRBJ1-2, the complete variable domain is DTGVSQNPRHKITKRGQNVTFRCDPISEHNRLYWYRQTLGQGPEFLTYFQNEAQLEKSRLLSDRFSAERPKGSFSTLEIQRTEQGDSAMYLCASSLGGGYGYTFGSGTRLTVV.

The chain has TRBV7-2 and TRBJ2-7; possibly TRBD2 for D (5 bases). The CDR3 sequence is 15 residues long. Germline values: CDR1 SGHTA, CDR2 FQGNSA. Trimming took 5 bases from V and 2 from J, leaving 16 bases between them. The CDR3 sequence is CASSVGVYWAYEQYF. Here the CDR3 DNA reads TGTGCCAGCAGCGTCGGGGTTTATTGGGCCTACGAGCAGTACTTC. Full variable domain (outside the CDR3, taken from reference TRBV7-2 and TRBJ2-7): GAGVSQSPSNKVTEKGKDVELRCDPISGHTALYWYRQSLGQGLEFLIYFQGNSAPDKSGLPSDRFSAERTGGSVSTLTIQRTQQEDSAVYLCASSVGVYWAYEQYFGPGTRLTVT.

This clone is a singleton in its sample. The V and J genes are TRBV2 and TRBJ1-1; 7 bases are shared with TRBD1. Germline CDR1 is SNHLY and CDR2 is FYNNEI. The ends lost 6 bases at V and 5 bases at J; junction bases unmatched: 9. CDR3 length: 14 residues. In DNA form, the CDR3 reads TGTGCCAGCAGCGCCACAGGGGTCAGGACTGAAGCTTTCTTT. Amino acid sequence: CASSATGVRTEAFF. The whole variable domain, remainder taken from reference TRBV2 and TRBJ1-1, is EPEVTQTPSHQVTQMGQEVILRCVPISNHLYFYWYRQILGQKVEFLVSFYNNEISEKSEIFDDQFSVERPDGSNFTLKIRSTKLEDSAMYFCASSATGVRTEAFFGQGTRLTVV.

This chain links TRBV4-3 with TRBJ2-7, with 9 nucleotides matching TRBD1. The CDR3 has 14 residues. Unmatched junction bases numbered 6, after V lost 3 bases and J lost 6 bases. Germline V gene data show CDR1 as LGHNA and CDR2 as YSLEER. DNA for the CDR3: TGCGCCAGCAGCCAGGCACTGACAGGGGGCGAGCAGTACTTC. Translating gives CASSQALTGGEQYF.

The chain recombines TRBV28 with TRBJ2-1; the match to TRBD1 covers 9 bases. CDR3 length equals 17 residues. In germline, CDR1 is MDHEN, CDR2 SYDVKM. The V and J ends lost 1 base and 7 bases, in that order; junction bases with no gene match: 11. The CDR3 DNA sequence: TGTGCCAGCAGTTTATCCCTACTTCGGGACAGGGCAAATGAGCAGTTCTTC. Its protein is CASSLSLLRDRANEQFF.

This chain connects TRBV9 to TRBJ2-7; the match to TRBD2 covers 9 bases. The junction had 7 bases not matched to a gene; V was cut back by 4 bases and J by 2 bases. This CDR3 contains 15 residues. The germline CDR1 and CDR2 sequences are SGDLS and YYNGEE. CDR3: CASSIHSGSPYEQYF. The CDR3 bases are TGTGCCAGCAGCATCCATAGCGGGAGTCCCTACGAGCAGTACTTC. Full variable domain (missing parts from reference TRBV9 and TRBJ2-7): DSGVTQTPKHLITATGQRVTLRCSPRSGDLSVYWYQQSLDQGLQFLIQYYNGEERAKGNILERFSAQQFPDLHSELNLSSLELGDSALYFCASSIHSGSPYEQYFGPGTRLTVT.

This clone was observed a few times. The chain is built from TRBV4-3 and TRBJ1-1; 7 positions match TRBD1. This CDR3 contains 14 residues. Per germline, CDR1 LGHNA and CDR2 YSLEER. Unmatched junction bases numbered 6, after V lost 4 bases and J lost 4 bases. In DNA form, the CDR3 reads TGCGCCAGCAGCCTCACACAGGGGAGCACTGAAGCTTTCTTT. As protein: CASSLTQGSTEAFF.

V gene TRBV7-9 combines with J gene TRBJ1-5; TRBD1 is a possible D gene (5 bases). CDR3 length: 16 amino acids. In germline, CDR1 is SEHNR, CDR2 FQNEAQ (reference sequence). Trimming took 6 bases from V and 3 from J, leaving 18 bases between them. The CDR3 DNA sequence: TGTGCCAGCAGTGACCCCGACGACAGCTCCAATCAGCCCCAGCATTTT. This codes for CASSDPDDSSNQPQHF.

V is TRBV13 and J is TRBJ1-1, with D possibly matching TRBD1 (5 bases). The CDR3 runs 13 residues. Germline V CDR1 and CDR2: PRHDT, FYEKMQ (reference sequence). The germline V and J ends were trimmed by 0 bases and 4 bases, with 6 bases remaining between them. DNA of the CDR3: TGTGCCAGCAGCTTAGGCAGGGTCACTGAAGCTTTCTTT. It translates to CASSLGRVTEAFF.

The chain has TRBV27 and TRBJ1-1; D call uncertain. With 2 bases removed from V and 11 bases from J, the gap between germline ends came to 21 bases. The CDR3 runs to 15 residues. Germline CDR1 MNHEY, CDR2 SMNVEV (reference sequence). In nucleotides, the CDR3 is TGTGCCAGCAGTTTAAGGAGCTCAGTACGATCAGACGCTTTCTTT. It yields the protein CASSLRSSVRSDAFF.

The genes are TRBV7-9 and TRBJ2-7; 9 bases agree with TRBD1. Trimming cost V 4 bases and J 4 bases; bases outside gene matches: 8. Germline V CDR1 and CDR2: SEHNR, FQNEAQ (reference sequence). This CDR3 is built from 15 residues. The CDR3 protein is CASSSRDRELYEQYF. CDR3 bases: TGTGCCAGCAGCTCCCGGGACAGGGAATTGTACGAGCAGTACTTC.

The chain joins TRBV7-8 to TRBJ2-3; possible D gene TRBD2, 5 bases. The V and J ends lost 6 bases and 6 bases respectively, with 13 bases between them. Germline V gives CDR1 SGHVS, CDR2 FQNEAQ. This CDR3 contains 13 residues. The CDR3 loop is CASRAVGEDTQYF. In DNA form, the CDR3 reads TGTGCCAGCAGAGCGGTTGGAGAGGATACGCAGTATTTT.

This sequence joins TRBV5-6 and TRBJ2-5; TRBD2 matches 11 bases. The CDR3 covers 14 residues. Germline CDR1 is SGHDT and CDR2 is YYEEEE. Trimming cost V 7 bases and J 2 bases; bases outside gene matches: 4. In nucleotides, the CDR3 is TGTGCCAGCTCGGGACTAGCGGAACAAGAGACCCAGTACTTC. Translation: CASSGLAEQETQYF.

This clone was observed a few times. The chain uses TRBV29-1 and TRBJ1-1; D perhaps matches TRBD1 (5 bases). The CDR3 covers 12 residues. Germline V gene sequence: CDR1 SQVTM, CDR2 ANQGSEA. Trimming removed 3 bases from V and 1 base from J, with 6 bases in between. The DNA for the CDR3 is TGCAGCGTTGATCAGGGGAACACTGAAGCTTTCTTT. This encodes CSVDQGNTEAFF.

The genes are TRBV27 and TRBJ2-2; 7 positions agree with TRBD2. Germline V CDR1 and CDR2: MNHEY, SMNVEV (reference sequence). J lost 5 bases, V lost 5 bases, and 5 bases had no gene match. The CDR3 consists of 14 residues. In DNA form, the CDR3 reads TGTGCCAGCAGTCCGGGGGGTGGTACCGGGGAGCTGTTTTTT. It specifies CASSPGGGTGELFF.

The J gene is TRBJ2-7, the V gene TRBV28; D might be TRBD1 (5 bases). Germline V gene lookup returns CDR1 MDHEN and CDR2 SYDVKM. V was cut by 4 bases and J by 3 bases, with 10 bases left in between. The CDR3 sequence is 13 residues long. CDR3 protein: CASSSWQGYEQYF. The DNA of the CDR3 is TGTGCCAGCAGTTCCTGGCAGGGCTACGAGCAGTACTTC.

The CDR3 nucleotides read TGTGCCAGCAGCGGGGGACTTCCCGGGAATTCACCCCTCCACTTT. Translating gives CASSGGLPGNSPLHF. The rearrangement joins TRBV7-9 to TRBJ1-6; possible D gene TRBD1, 5 bases. Germline CDR1 reads SEHNR; CDR2 reads FQNEAQ (reference sequence). There are 15 residues in the CDR3. Trimming took off 5 bases at V and 7 bases at J, with 15 bases between the two ends.

The V gene is TRBV7-8, the J gene TRBJ1-5; TRBD1 aligns across 9 bases. The trim removed 5 bases at V and 3 bases at J, leaving 8 bases unmatched. Per germline, CDR1 SGHVS and CDR2 FQNEAQ. CDR3 size: 16 residues. CDR3 bases: TGTGCCAGCAGCCCATGGACAGGGGATCTCAATCAGCCCCAGCATTTT. It yields the protein CASSPWTGDLNQPQHF.

Written as DNA, the CDR3 is TGTGCCAGCAGTTTGGGACTAGCGGGGGGTACAGATACGCAGTATTTT. The encoded protein is CASSLGLAGGTDTQYF. V and J are TRBV7-9 and TRBJ2-3; 15 bases map to TRBD2. The CDR3 length is 16 residues. With 6 bases clipped from V and 3 bases from J, the junction kept 4 bases outside the gene matches. Germline V CDR1 and CDR2: SEHNR, FQNEAQ (reference sequence).

This clone was counted only a few times. J is TRBJ1-1 and V is TRBV11-3; 7 bases line up with TRBD1. The length of the CDR3 is 13 residues. The ends lost 4 bases at V and 6 bases at J; junction bases unmatched: 5. Germline CDR1 SGHNT, CDR2 YENEEA. The CDR3 DNA sequence: TGTGCCAGCAGCTCAGGGGGGATCGCTGAAGCTTTCTTT. Protein product: CASSSGGIAEAFF.

This rearrangement joins TRBV12-2 to TRBJ1-1; the D call of TRBD1 is as the table states it, not checked on the DNA. TRBV12-2 constitutes a pseudogene. The CDR3 consists of 14 residues. CDR3 in amino acids: CASRLAKTDPEAFF. The CDR3 DNA reads as TGTGCAAGTCGCTTAGCGAAGACAGATCCTGAAGCTTTCTTT.

This sequence joins TRBV6-1 and TRBJ2-5; a possible D gene is TRBD1 (5 bases). The end of the DNA aligns better with TRBJ2-7, so the J call may be wrong. This CDR3 has 14 amino acids. Looked up from germline, CDR1 is MNHNS and CDR2 is SASEGT. The CDR3 DNA sequence: TGTGCCAGCAGTGAAGGGGGCAGCTCCTACGAGCAGTACTTC. Protein: CASSEGGSSYEQYF.

The V gene is TRBV13, the J gene TRBJ2-5; possible D gene TRBD2, 5 bases. This CDR3 has 16 amino acids. Germline V gives CDR1 PRHDT, CDR2 FYEKMQ (reference sequence). V was shortened by 2 bases and J by 5 bases, with 18 bases between the two germline ends. CDR3: CASSLSEGLRWETQYF. Here the CDR3 DNA reads TGTGCCAGCAGCTTAAGTGAGGGATTAAGGTGGGAGACCCAGTACTTC.

V and J are TRBV4-2 and TRBJ2-1; 12 nucleotides match TRBD2. This CDR3 is built from 19 residues. V shed 1 base and J 1 base; nucleotides not matched to a gene: 8. CDR1 is LGHNA and CDR2 is YNFKEQ in the germline V gene. The CDR3 spells CASSQALLTSGSSYNEQFF. The DNA for the CDR3 is TGTGCCAGCAGCCAAGCCCTCTTGACTAGCGGGAGTTCCTACAATGAGCAGTTCTTC.

J is TRBJ2-5 and V is TRBV7-9; D is possibly TRBD2 (5 bases). Germline lookup yields CDR1 SEHNR and CDR2 FQNEAQ (reference sequence). The CDR3 spans 15 residues. Trimming shortened V by 7 bases and J by 5 bases, and 20 bases separated the two germline ends. CDR3 in DNA: TGTGCCAGCAAGTCGCTGAGGTACTCGGGGGAGACCCAGTACTTC. Translating gives CASKSLRYSGETQYF.